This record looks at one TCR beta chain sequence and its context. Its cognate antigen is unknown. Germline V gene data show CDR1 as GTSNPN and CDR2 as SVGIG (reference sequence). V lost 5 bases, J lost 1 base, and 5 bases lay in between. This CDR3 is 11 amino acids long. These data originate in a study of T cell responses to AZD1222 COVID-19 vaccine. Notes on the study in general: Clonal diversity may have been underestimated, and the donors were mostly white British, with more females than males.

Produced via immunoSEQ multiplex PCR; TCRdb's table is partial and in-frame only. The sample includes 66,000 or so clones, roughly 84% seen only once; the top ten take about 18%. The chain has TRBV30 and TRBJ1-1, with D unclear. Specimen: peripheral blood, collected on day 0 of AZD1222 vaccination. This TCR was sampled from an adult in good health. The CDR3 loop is CAWAGNTEAFF. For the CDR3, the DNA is TGTGCCTGGGCGGGGAACACTGAAGCTTTCTTT. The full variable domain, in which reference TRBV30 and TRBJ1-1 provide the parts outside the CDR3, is SQTIHQWPATLVQPVGSPLSLECTVEGTSNPNLYWYRQAAGRGLQLLFYSVGIGQISSEVPQNLSASRPQDRQFILSSKKLLLSDSGFYLCAWAGNTEAFFGQGTRLTVV.